The sequence of this TCR beta chain was determined in a study of cytomegalovirus exposure and HLA in healthy donors. V lost 3 bases and J lost 11, with 19 bases in between. The CDR3 runs 14 residues. Germline V gene lookup returns CDR1 LGHNT and CDR2 FRNRAP. This clone was seen a handful of times. The PCR used 60 Vbeta and 13 Jbeta primers. Assay: immunoSEQ multiplex PCR; the TCRdb copy retains only in-frame clones and omits some. The sample lists 90,000 to 100,000 clones; about 81% were seen once. The material sequenced was PBMCs. The source is a man aged 40-49 years in good health and CMV-seronegative. The chain is built from TRBV12-5 and TRBJ2-5; maybe TRBD1 (6 bases). The CDR3 DNA sequence: TGTGCTAGTGGTTTAGATCCGGGACACCTCAAGCAGTACTTC. Its translation is CASGLDPGHLKQYF.